This paragraph covers one T cell receptor (beta chain) sequence. This sample is drawn from a study of blood T cell repertoires in COVID-19. Study background: From T cells, B-cell-depleted T cells, or PBMCs came the material, which was cDNA or gDNA.

In the original analysis: Reference gene primer amplification gave estimated nucleated cell counts. The repertoire was sequenced with immunoSEQ multiplex PCR; TCRdb's copy has only in-frame clones and lacks some. The V and J calls and the clone size are those of that table, but D and trimming were determined from the DNA. This sample has hundreds of thousands of clones, with around 87% found just once. From germline, CDR1 is MNHNY and CDR2 SVGAGI (reference sequence). V lost 6 bases, J lost 7 bases, and 8 bases stayed unmatched. The CDR3 contains 13 residues. Sequencing was done on a sample of peripheral blood. This rearrangement joins TRBV6-6 to TRBJ2-7, with TRBD2 identical over 8 bases. This sequence was found in a man in his sixties or seventies with acute or convalescent COVID-19. CDR3 region: CASSTRGGGEQYF. The CDR3 bases are TGTGCCAGCAGCACCCGGGGGGGAGGGGAGCAGTACTTC.